The clone carrying this TCR beta chain was seen a few times. The germline CDR1 and CDR2 sequences are MRHNA and SNTAGT. The V end was cut by 2 bases, the J end by 0 bases, with 15 bases between. The CDR3 runs 17 residues. It was template switching that added a universal primer site, and there were unique molecular identifiers on the cDNA. TCRdb reprocessed the 5' RACE reads via MiXCR and lists one record per CDR3 protein. The repertoire holds roughly 250,000 distinct CDR3 sequences, 7.5% seen once, with around 5% in the top ten. This sample is part of a study of identical twins. Among all donors, each was a healthy Caucasian. These data also featured in a second study, about yellow fever vaccine responses in identical twins.

The rearrangement uses TRBV6-4 and TRBJ2-3, with D uncertain. The clonotype originates from a woman in her late teens or twenties in good health. Sequences were obtained from CD8+ T cells sorted from blood. The CDR3 region has the DNA TGTGCCAGCAGTGACGGCTTTCCACTGGGAAGCACAGATACGCAGTATTTT. As protein: CASSDGFPLGSTDTQYF.